This TCR beta chain was obtained from a study of T cells after yellow fever vaccination (dated by TCRdb to the late 2010s). Turning to the overall study: The SMART-Seq v4 Ultra Low Input RNA kit was used to prepare libraries from fractions with low cell numbers. To follow T-cell clones before and after both primary and booster YFV17D yellow fever vaccination, bulk TCR alpha and beta repertoires underwent longitudinal sequencing. The cohort comprised two healthy male donors, one aged 18 to 29 and one aged 30 to 40 years. Blood samples were taken at several timepoints before and after primary and secondary immunization, and bulk PBMC replicates and cell subsets were isolated. General study outcomes and caveats: Computational filtering was needed because FACS-sorted repertoires could contain abundant contaminating clonotypes from the bulk population. Most clones expanded after primary vaccination (approximately 96% of CD4 and approximately 86% of CD8) were re-detected after the booster, suggesting that broad memory maintenance occurred. A small share of clonotypes occurred in both CD4 and CD8 compartments, likely arising from convergent recombination. The study included only a couple of donors, which limits how far the findings can be generalized. The secondary T-cell response was found to be weaker but faster than the primary response, with a peak reached on day 5 rather than on day 15.

CDR3 length: 13 amino acids, cysteine to phenylalanine. Of the read, only the CDR3 DNA is kept; its 39 bases are in frame from base 1. V and J lose 6 bases and 7 bases, and a span of 13 bases separates them. Concerning this clonotype itself: The clone's antigen remains unknown. Base quality data are lacking; no much larger clone is found one base away.

Sample treatment or condition, as interpreted from the label and publication: live attenuated yellow fever vaccine strain. At each blood-draw timepoint, two biological replicates of bulk PBMCs were collected. PBMCs were isolated from peripheral blood using a standard Ficoll-Paque protocol. TriZol was used to extract RNA from bulk PBMCs, CD4 and CD8 fractions, and dextramer-positive and dextramer-negative fractions. TCR cDNA was made using 5'RACE template switching, a step that added a universal primer site and unique molecular identifiers. Priming of cDNA synthesis was performed from both the TCR alpha and TCR beta constant segments. Library amplification involved two PCR steps, and the second step added sample barcodes and sequencing adapters. Libraries were sequenced on Illumina HiSeq 2500 (2x100 bp) or NovaSeq (2x150 bp). In the original analysis: MIGEC handled demultiplexing of reads and collapsing into UMI consensus sequences, while MiXCR performed V(D)J alignment. Vaccine-responding clonotypes were defined with edgeR using replicate PBMC samples, requiring FDR below 0.01 and a log2 fold change above 5 up to day 15. Bulk clonotypes were assigned CD4 or CD8 identity according to which sequenced CD4 or CD8 repertoire held them at higher abundance. Through fastp at Q25 and MiXCR, TCRdb rebuilt clones from the public reads, retaining in-frame beta chains. Under each unique CDR3 protein, matching rows form one entry showing the most common genes and DNA. The V and J calls and clone size come from TCRdb's table, not from the authors' own analysis. For this sample there are a few hundred thousand distinct CDR3 sequences; around 7% appear just once. Roughly a sixth of the sample lies in the top ten.

The rearranged chain carries TRBV12-3 or TRBV12-4 and TRBJ2-1; the D call is possibly TRBD1 or TRBD2, each sharing 5 bases. Sequences were derived from PBMCs, sampled 45 days after the first yellow fever vaccination. This clonotype was obtained from a man aged 18 to 29 who received the YFV17D yellow fever vaccine. The nucleotide sequence reads TGTGCCAGCAGGTCGGGGCTAGGGAATGAGCAGTTCTTC. This sequence encodes CASRSGLGNEQFF.